This TCR beta chain comes out of a study of blood T cell repertoires in COVID-19. At the level of the study: Collection of acute and convalescent COVID-19 samples took place in the United States, Italy and Spain. PBMCs, B-cell-depleted T cells, or T cells were the source of the cDNA or gDNA that made up the material.

The CDR3 contains 14 residues. Germline trimming cut 5 bases from V and 5 bases from J; bases unmatched to any gene: 5. Germline CDR1 is MNHEY and CDR2 is SVGEGT. Per the original data handling: Reference gene primer amplification gave estimated nucleated cell counts. Generated by immunoSEQ multiplex PCR, the TCRdb table keeps only in-frame clones and is missing some. The D gene and trimming were derived from the DNA, and the V and J assignments and clone size from that table. The table has under 300,000 clones, about 81% seen once. Specimen: peripheral blood. The TCR originated in a woman in her fifties or sixties with active or convalescent COVID-19. V usage is TRBV6-2 or TRBV6-3 and J usage is TRBJ1-1; 10 nucleotides match TRBD1. This chain's CDR3 is CASSRQGARTEAFF. CDR3 DNA sequence: TGTGCCAGCAGTCGACAGGGGGCGCGGACTGAAGCTTTCTTT.